This TCR beta chain is from a study of control samples from healthy donors and cancer patients. V was shortened by 5 bases and J by 7 bases, with 25 bases between the two germline ends. The CDR3 runs to 17 residues. The germline CDR1 and CDR2 sequences are SGHRS and YFSETQ. The repertoire was sequenced with immunoSEQ multiplex PCR; TCRdb's copy has only in-frame clones and lacks some. The sample lists over 60,000 clones; 75% to 85% were seen once. Material: blood. This rearrangement joins TRBV5-1 to TRBJ2-4, with D perhaps being TRBD1 or TRBD2 (6 bases each). This TCR derives from a man aged 40-49 years in good health. The CDR3 DNA follows: TGCGCCAGCAGTAAAGGGGAACAGGGCGGGATGGGGAACATTCAGTACTTC. It translates to CASSKGEQGGMGNIQYF.